A single sample gave rise to the 8 T cell receptor beta chains below, sequenced in a study of T cell responses to AZD1222 COVID-19 vaccine. The protocol was immunoSEQ multiplex PCR, while the TCRdb copy is restricted to in-frame clones and leaves out a portion. The sample has over 130,000 clones; 85% to 95% are singletons. The sample in question was peripheral blood, obtained on day 0 of AZD1222 vaccination. The receptor set was obtained from an adult in good health.

V gene TRBV7-9 combines with J gene TRBJ2-7; 9 nucleotides line up with TRBD1. Germline V gene data show CDR1 as SEHNR and CDR2 as FQNEAQ (reference sequence). The CDR3 is 14 amino acids. Trimming cost V 4 bases and J 2 bases; bases outside gene matches: 3. Here the CDR3 reads CASSSRTGAYEQYF. The CDR3 coding sequence is TGTGCCAGCAGCTCTCGGACAGGGGCCTACGAGCAGTACTTC.

This chain connects TRBV28 to TRBJ2-7; D perhaps matches TRBD1 (6 bases). V lost 6 bases to trimming and J lost 2 bases, with 8 bases between them. This CDR3 contains 12 residues. Per germline, CDR1 MDHEN and CDR2 SYDVKM. The CDR3 coding sequence is TGTGCCAGCAGACAGGGACCCTACGAGCAGTACTTC. Protein sequence: CASRQGPYEQYF.

This rearrangement joins TRBV6-5 to TRBJ2-2; D possibly corresponds to TRBD1 (5 bases). CDR1 is MNHEY, CDR2 SVGAGI, per germline. The CDR3 length is 14 residues. V lost 0 bases to trimming and J lost 6 bases, with 8 bases between them. CDR3 in DNA: TGTGCCAGCAGTTACTCTCTGACAGCCGGGGAGCTGTTTTTT. Its protein product is CASSYSLTAGELFF.

The chain carries TRBV7-2 and TRBJ1-1; tentatively, D is TRBD1 (5 bases). The CDR3 loop spans 15 amino acids. Germline CDR1 reads SGHTA; CDR2 reads FQGNSA. With 1 base removed from V and 1 base from J, the gap between germline ends came to 10 bases. The CDR3 region is CASSLVGAGNTEAFF. The CDR3 bases are TGTGCCAGCAGCTTAGTAGGGGCAGGGAACACTGAAGCTTTCTTT.

The rearrangement uses TRBV27 and TRBJ2-5, with 9 bases matching TRBD1. After removal of 6 bases from V and 5 bases from J, the junction contained 7 bases not matched to a gene. There are 14 residues in the CDR3. CDR1 is MNHEY and CDR2 is SMNVEV in the germline V gene (reference sequence). The CDR3 reads CASRPIQGAETQYF. CDR3 in DNA: TGTGCCAGCAGACCAATACAGGGGGCCGAGACCCAGTACTTC.

The chain recombines TRBV19 with TRBJ2-7; D tentatively reads TRBD1 or TRBD2 (5 bases each). The germline gives CDR1 LNHDA, CDR2 SQIVND (reference sequence). The CDR3 has 12 residues. Trimming stripped 6 bases from V and 2 bases from J, with 8 bases between. The CDR3 bases are TGTGCCAGTAGCGGGGCAACCTACGAGCAGTACTTC. Its translation: CASSGATYEQYF.

The rearrangement uses TRBV5-1 and TRBJ2-7; no clear D. This CDR3 has 11 residues. Trimming took 1 base from V and 5 from J, leaving 4 bases between them. Germline CDR1 reads SGHRS; CDR2 reads YFSETQ. This chain's CDR3 is CASSLSNEQYF. CDR3 DNA sequence: TGCGCCAGCAGCTTGAGTAACGAGCAGTACTTC. The whole variable domain, remainder taken from reference TRBV5-1 and TRBJ2-7, is KAGVTQTPRYLIKTRGQQVTLSCSPISGHRSVSWYQQTPGQGLQFLFEYFSETQRNKGNFPGRFSGRQFSNSRSEMNVSTLELGDSALYLCASSLSNEQYFGPGTRLTVT.

Turning to this clone: Compared with germline, one end of the junction differs, possibly owing to a read error. The V call is TRBV3-1 (or the pseudogene TRBV3-2), the J call TRBJ2-6, with no clear D. CDR3 size: 16 residues. Germline V gives CDR1 LGHDT, CDR2 YNNKEL (reference sequence). CDR3 bases: TGTGCCAGCAGCCAGTCACCCCCGTCTGAGGCCAACGTCCTGACTTTC. It encodes CASSQSPPSEANVLTF.